The subject of this entry is one TCR beta chain. Original analysis: How many nucleated cells were present was estimated from reference gene primer amplification. This table comes from immunoSEQ multiplex PCR, and its TCRdb copy is limited to in-frame clones, with some not included. V and J calls and clone size are as listed in that table; D and trimming were resolved from the DNA. The sample has 50,000 to 65,000 clones; approximately 91% are singletons. This sample stems from a study of blood T cell repertoires in COVID-19. As for the study in general: The United States, Italy and Spain supplied acute and convalescent COVID-19 samples. Sources were T cells, B-cell-depleted T cells, or PBMCs; the material itself was cDNA or gDNA.

Per the germline V gene, CDR1 is LGHDT and CDR2 is YNNKEL (reference sequence). This CDR3 spans 15 amino acids. Trimming at V came to 3 bases and at J to 5 bases, leaving 3 bases not matched to a gene. The origin of this receptor is a woman in her sixties or seventies with active or convalescent COVID-19. Sequenced material: peripheral blood. The chain is built from TRBV3-1 (or the pseudogene TRBV3-2) and TRBJ2-3, with 12 bases matching TRBD2. DNA for the CDR3: TGTGCCAGCAGCCATGGGACTAGCGGGCTAGATACGCAGTATTTT. This translates into CASSHGTSGLDTQYF.